Detailed here is one TCR beta chain. The antigen remains unidentified. Researchers took RNA transcripts and amplified the TCR beta CDR3 regions from them. The primer set for the first-round RT-PCR of the TCR CDR3 was HTBI. TCRdb called the multiplex PCR reads again in MiXCR, with one record for every CDR3 protein. Among approximately 600,000 distinct CDR3 sequences listed, about 20% were seen once. The CDR3 sequence is 15 residues long. CDR1 and CDR2 from the germline V gene are GTSNPN and SVGIG (reference sequence). Trimming stripped 1 base from V and 0 bases from J, with 7 bases between. With duration under 3 months, ophthalmopathy was active: Clinical Activity Score at least 3, NOSPECS at least 4. The authors took PBMCs from 10 ml fresh peripheral blood. This entry is derived from a study of T cells in Graves' hyperthyroidism and ophthalmopathy. Study results and caveats: Model-based prediction identified ophthalmopathy a median about 6 months prior to its onset. Ophthalmopathy was told apart from stable hyperthyroidism by a 13 V-J model.

The sequencing sample was made of blood. The sequence was obtained from a man aged 30 to 39 with Graves' ophthalmopathy. The chain uses TRBV30 and TRBJ2-6, with D uncertain. Here the CDR3 reads CAWSADASGANVLTF. CDR3 in DNA: TGTGCCTGGAGTGCTGATGCCTCTGGGGCCAACGTCCTGACTTTC.